A selection of T cell receptor beta chains follows, all from one sample in a study of blood T cell repertoires in COVID-19. Sequenced by immunoSEQ multiplex PCR; TCRdb stores in-frame clones only, minus some. This table has tens of thousands of clones, around 81% appearing once. The sample comprised peripheral blood. The origin of the receptors is a man older than 75 with COVID-19, enrolled during active disease. Both conserved end residues are part of each CDR3. D genes are given only for firm matches. Rows may omit the clone size; those that give it use once, few, many or a size class.

D gene | J gene | clone size | V gene | CDR3 length | CDR3 DNA | CDR3 protein
- | TRBJ1-2 | - | TRBV3-1/TRBV3-2 | 15 | TGTGCCAGCAGCCAAGAGTGGAGGGCTAACTATGGCTACACCTTC | CASSQEWRANYGYTF
- | TRBJ1-5 | - | TRBV11-2 | 13 | TGTGCCAGCAGCTTAGGCCCCTCGAGCCCCCAGCATTTT | CASSLGPSSPQHF
- | TRBJ2-7 | - | TRBV2 | 11 | TGTGCCAGCAGTCCCAACTACGAGCAGTACTTC | CASSPNYEQYF
- | TRBJ1-2 | - | TRBV12-3/TRBV12-4 | 12 | TGTGCCAGCGGGAGGGGATTTTATGGCTACACCTTC | CASGRGFYGYTF
- | TRBJ2-7 | few | TRBV3-1/TRBV3-2 | 14 | TGTGCCAGCAGCCAGGGGGGAGCCTCCTACGAGCAGTACTTC | CASSQGGASYEQYF
TRBD2 | TRBJ2-2 | - | TRBV19 | 13 | TGTGCCAGTAAGCGGGAGTGGTCCGGGGAGCTGTTTTTT | CASKREWSGELFF
TRBD2 | TRBJ2-3 | - | TRBV6-6 | 17 | TGTGCCAGCAGTCTTACCCCCGCCGGCGGGGGGGCAGATACGCAGTATTTT | CASSLTPAGGGADTQYF
- | TRBJ1-6 | - | TRBV6-6 | 15 | TGTGCCAGCTCTGACCAGGGGCGATCGAATTCACCCCTCCACTTT | CASSDQGRSNSPLHF
TRBD1 | TRBJ1-1 | - | TRBV5-1 | 17 | TGCGCCAGCAGAAGGGGACAGGGAATAGGATTGGACACTGAAGCTTTCTTT | CASRRGQGIGLDTEAFF
- | TRBJ2-7 | - | TRBV14 | 13 | TGTGCCAGCAGCCAAGACACTTATCGCGAGCAGTACTTC | CASSQDTYREQYF
- | TRBJ1-1 | - | TRBV20-1 | 11 | TGCAGTGCTAGTTTGAGCACTGAAGCTTTCTTT | CSASLSTEAFF
TRBD1 | TRBJ2-3 | - | TRBV6-4 | 14 | TGTGCCAGCAGCCGCGACAGGGGAACAGATACGCAGTATTTT | CASSRDRGTDTQYF
TRBD2 | TRBJ2-5 | - | TRBV6-2/TRBV6-3 | 16 | TGTGCCAGCAGTTCGGGACTAGCACATAGATTCGGGACCCAGTACTTC | CASSSGLAHRFGTQYF
TRBD1 | TRBJ1-2 | - | TRBV19 | 16 | TGTGCCAGTAGTTTTACACCCGGGACAGGCAACTATGGCTACACCTTC | CASSFTPGTGNYGYTF
TRBD1 | TRBJ2-7 | - | TRBV7-8 | 15 | TGTGCCAGCAGCTTGTTAAGGACAGGGGTAAAGGAGCAGTACTTC | CASSLLRTGVKEQYF
- | TRBJ1-1 | - | TRBV5-5 | 14 | TGTGCCAGCAGCTTGGTTTACAGGGACGGCATCGCTTTCTTT | CASSLVYRDGIAFF
TRBD2 | TRBJ2-1 | - | TRBV10-3 | 13 | TGTGCCATCAGCGCGGGGGGGTACAATGAGCAGTTCTTC | CAISAGGYNEQFF
- | TRBJ2-7 | - | TRBV5-1 | 12 | TGCGCCAGCAGCTTCGACACCTACGAGCAGTACTTC | CASSFDTYEQYF
- | TRBJ1-1 | - | TRBV12-5 | 13 | TGTGCTAGTGGCACAGGGTTTCTCACTGAAGCTTTCTTT | CASGTGFLTEAFF
- | TRBJ1-5 | few | TRBV27 | 15 | TGTGCCAGCAGTTTAGTAGGGGCTGACAATCAGCCCCAGCATTTT | CASSLVGADNQPQHF
- | TRBJ2-2 | - | TRBV19 | 14 | TGTGCCAGTAGTATAGGTCGGGGGACCGGGGAGCTGTTTTTT | CASSIGRGTGELFF
- | TRBJ1-6 | once | TRBV7-9 | 14 | TGTGCCAGCAGCGGGCGGGGAATCGATTCACCCCTCCACTTT | CASSGRGIDSPLHF
TRBD1 | TRBJ2-5 | - | TRBV18 | 15 | TGTGCCAGCTCACCAGACAGGGGGTATGGAGAGACCCAGTACTTC | CASSPDRGYGETQYF
- | TRBJ1-2 | - | TRBV6-5 | 14 | TGTGCCAGCAGTTACTCTTTGAGAGGCTATGGCTACACCTTC | CASSYSLRGYGYTF
- | TRBJ2-7 | few | TRBV5-5 | 13 | TGTGCCAGCAGCTTCGACGGAGTCTACGAGCAGTACTTC | CASSFDGVYEQYF
- | TRBJ2-3 | - | TRBV6-7 | 15 | TGTGCCAGCAGTTACAACCCCGGGAGCACAGATACGCAGTATTTT | CASSYNPGSTDTQYF
TRBD1 | TRBJ1-2 | - | TRBV2 | 14 | TGTGCCAGCAGTGGAATGGGACAGGCCTATGGCTACACCTTC | CASSGMGQAYGYTF
TRBD1 | TRBJ1-6 | - | TRBV28 | 16 | TGTGCCAGCAGTTTATTTGCCCCGACAGGGGGTTCACCCCTCCACTTT | CASSLFAPTGGSPLHF
- | TRBJ1-5 | - | TRBV2 | 14 | TGTGCCAGCAGTCAAGACAGTGTAGATCAGCCCCAGCATTTT | CASSQDSVDQPQHF
TRBD1 | TRBJ1-6 | - | TRBV7-9 | 17 | TGTGCCAGCAGCCGCGGGACAGGATACTCCTATAATTCACCCCTCCACTTT | CASSRGTGYSYNSPLHF
TRBD1 | TRBJ1-1 | - | TRBV6-5 | 15 | TGTGCCAGCAGTTACTCGGGGACAGTGAACACTGAAGCTTTCTTT | CASSYSGTVNTEAFF
- | TRBJ1-1 | - | TRBV19 | 12 | TGTGCCTCCAGGTCTGGTAACACTGAAGCTTTCTTT | CASRSGNTEAFF
TRBD1 | TRBJ2-1 | few | TRBV2 | 16 | TGTGCCAGCAGTGGCCGAGGGGACAGGAGACTCAATGAGCAGTTCTTC | CASSGRGDRRLNEQFF
- | TRBJ2-7 | - | TRBV10-2 | 13 | TGCGCCAGCAGACTCCCGGTTGCGTACGAGCAGTACTTC | CASRLPVAYEQYF
- | TRBJ2-7 | - | TRBV2 | 12 | TGTGCCAGCAGTCTAGGGGTATACGAGCAGTACTTC | CASSLGVYEQYF
- | TRBJ1-3 | - | TRBV6-1 | 16 | TGTGCCAGCAGTGGGGCGACAGGATACTCTGGAAACACCATATATTTT | CASSGATGYSGNTIYF
- | TRBJ2-6 | - | TRBV27 | 18 | TGTGCCAGCAGTTCCCGGACACGATTGACCGCCGGGGCCAACGTCCTGACTTTC | CASSSRTRLTAGANVLTF
TRBD2 | TRBJ2-7 | - | TRBV13 | 16 | TGTGCCAGCAGCCGTCGAACTAGCGGGGGATCCTACGAGCAGTACTTC | CASSRRTSGGSYEQYF
TRBD1 | TRBJ2-7 | few | TRBV7-3 | 14 | TGTGCCAGCAGTATTGACAGGGGAAGCCACGAGCAGTACTTC | CASSIDRGSHEQYF
- | TRBJ1-2 | - | TRBV29-1 | 13 | TGCAGCGCCAGAATACGGGGAGACTATGGCTACACCTTC | CSARIRGDYGYTF
- | TRBJ1-3 | once | TRBV19 | 15 | TGTGCCAGTTCGGGCCGGGACTCACCTGGAAACACCATATATTTT | CASSGRDSPGNTIYF
TRBD1 | TRBJ1-1 | - | TRBV18 | 15 | TGTGCCAGCTCACCGACAGGGGTAATAGTCACTGAAGCTTTCTTT | CASSPTGVIVTEAFF
TRBD2 | TRBJ2-4 | - | TRBV11-2 | 15 | TGTGCCAGCAGACGACTAGCGGCTAAAAAAAACATTCAGTACTTC | CASRRLAAKKNIQYF
- | TRBJ1-5 | - | TRBV12-3/TRBV12-4 | 13 | TGTGCCAGCAGTTTACAGGCGTATCAGCCCCAGCATTTT | CASSLQAYQPQHF
- | TRBJ2-6 | - | TRBV2 | 13 | TGTGCCAGCAGTGAGGCGGGGTCCAACGTCCTGACTTTC | CASSEAGSNVLTF
TRBD1 | TRBJ1-2 | - | TRBV9 | 14 | TGTGCCAGCAGCCCTCGGACAGGGGTTAATGGCTACACCTTC | CASSPRTGVNGYTF
TRBD1 | TRBJ2-2 | - | TRBV11-1 | 15 | TGTGCCAGCAGCTTAGTTAGGGGGCGCACCGGGGAGCTGTTTTTT | CASSLVRGRTGELFF
TRBD1 | TRBJ1-1 | - | TRBV18 | 14 | TGTGCCAGCTCACGACAGGGGCGGAGGACTGAAGCTTTCTTT | CASSRQGRRTEAFF